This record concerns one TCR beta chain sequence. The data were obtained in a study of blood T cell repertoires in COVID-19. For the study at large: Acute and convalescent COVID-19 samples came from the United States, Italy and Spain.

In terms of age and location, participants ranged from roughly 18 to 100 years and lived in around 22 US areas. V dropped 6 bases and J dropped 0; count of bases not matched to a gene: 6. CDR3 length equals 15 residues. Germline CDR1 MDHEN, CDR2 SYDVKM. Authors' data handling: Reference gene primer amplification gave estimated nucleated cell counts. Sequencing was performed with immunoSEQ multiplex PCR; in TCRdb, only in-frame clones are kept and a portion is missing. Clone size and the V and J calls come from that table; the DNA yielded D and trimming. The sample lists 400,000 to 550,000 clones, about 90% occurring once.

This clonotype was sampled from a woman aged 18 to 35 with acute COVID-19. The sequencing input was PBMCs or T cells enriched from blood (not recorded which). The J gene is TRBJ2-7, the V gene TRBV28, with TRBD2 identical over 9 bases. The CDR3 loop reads CASRLAGRDSYEQYF. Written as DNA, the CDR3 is TGTGCCAGCAGACTAGCGGGCCGGGACTCCTACGAGCAGTACTTC.